The table lists the clone carrying this T cell receptor (beta chain) with many counts. Its antigen is not known. These data are taken from a study of blood T cells in healthy people across ages. Study-level results: Investigators viewed diversity estimates from one million T cells as underestimates, the study reported.

This CDR3 is built from 16 residues. Trimming removed 4 bases from V and 7 bases from J; junction bases left unmatched: 11. Together with a sample-barcoded 5' primer, a J-beta primer mix was included in a second PCR lasting roughly 6 to 12 cycles. From the 5' RACE reads, TCRdb called clonotypes with MiXCR, one entry per CDR3 protein. Altogether under 1,000,000 distinct CDR3 sequences are present, less than 60% being singletons, with the ten largest covering around 18%. The people who gave samples were healthy Caucasians from Russia, aged roughly 6 to 90. Each sample yielded at least 5.5 micrograms of PBMC total RNA.

The chain has TRBV12-3 or TRBV12-4 and TRBJ1-5; 9 nucleotides match TRBD1. The material sequenced was blood. The sequence was collected from a man older than 75 in good health. As DNA, the CDR3 is TGTGCCAGCAGTTCGGGGGGGACAGGGTCGGGCCAGCCCCAGCATTTT. Amino acids: CASSSGGTGSGQPQHF.